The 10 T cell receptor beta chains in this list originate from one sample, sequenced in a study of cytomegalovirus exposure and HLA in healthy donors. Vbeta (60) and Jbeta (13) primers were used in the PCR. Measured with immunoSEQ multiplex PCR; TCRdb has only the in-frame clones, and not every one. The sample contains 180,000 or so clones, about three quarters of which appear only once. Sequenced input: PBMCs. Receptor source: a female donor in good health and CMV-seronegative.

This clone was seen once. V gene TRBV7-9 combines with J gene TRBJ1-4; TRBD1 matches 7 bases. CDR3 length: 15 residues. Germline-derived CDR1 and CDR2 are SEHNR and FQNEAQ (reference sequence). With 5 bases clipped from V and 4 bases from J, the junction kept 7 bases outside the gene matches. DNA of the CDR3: TGTGCCAGCAGCCTAGGGACAGTGAATAATGAAAAACTGTTTTTT. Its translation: CASSLGTVNNEKLFF.

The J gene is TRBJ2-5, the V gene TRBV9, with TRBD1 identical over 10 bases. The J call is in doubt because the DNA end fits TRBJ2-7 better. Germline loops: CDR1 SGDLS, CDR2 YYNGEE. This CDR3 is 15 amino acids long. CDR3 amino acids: CASSVNWDRGYEQYF. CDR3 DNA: TGTGCCAGCAGCGTGAATTGGGACAGGGGCTACGAGCAGTACTTC.

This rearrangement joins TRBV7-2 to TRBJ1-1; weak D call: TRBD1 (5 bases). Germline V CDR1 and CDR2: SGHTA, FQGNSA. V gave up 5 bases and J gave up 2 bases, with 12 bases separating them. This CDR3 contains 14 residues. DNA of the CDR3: TGTGCCAGCAGCAAAGGGGCGAGAAACACTGAAGCTTTCTTT. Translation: CASSKGARNTEAFF.

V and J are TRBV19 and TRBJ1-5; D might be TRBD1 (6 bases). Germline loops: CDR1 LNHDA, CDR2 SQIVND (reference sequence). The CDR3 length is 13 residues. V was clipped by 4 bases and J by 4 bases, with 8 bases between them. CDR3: CASSTDRNQPQHF. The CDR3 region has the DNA TGTGCCAGTAGTACTGACAGGAATCAGCCCCAGCATTTT.

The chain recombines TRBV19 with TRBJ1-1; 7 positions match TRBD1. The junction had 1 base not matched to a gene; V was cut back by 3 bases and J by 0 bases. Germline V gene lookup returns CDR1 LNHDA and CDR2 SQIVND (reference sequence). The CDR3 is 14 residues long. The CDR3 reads CASSMGQMNTEAFF. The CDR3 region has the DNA TGTGCCAGTAGTATGGGACAGATGAACACTGAAGCTTTCTTT.

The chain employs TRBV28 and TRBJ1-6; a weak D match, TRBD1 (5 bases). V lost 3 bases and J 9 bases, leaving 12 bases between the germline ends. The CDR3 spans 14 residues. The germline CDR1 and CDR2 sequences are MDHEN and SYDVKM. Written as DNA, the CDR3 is TGTGCCAGCAGTTTGGGAGGGGTGGGTTCACCCCTCCACTTT. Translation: CASSLGGVGSPLHF.

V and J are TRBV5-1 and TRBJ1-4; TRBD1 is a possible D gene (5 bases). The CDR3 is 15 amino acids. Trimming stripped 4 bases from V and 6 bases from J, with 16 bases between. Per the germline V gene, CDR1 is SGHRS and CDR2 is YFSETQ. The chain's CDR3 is CASSPEGWGDEKLFF. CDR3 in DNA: TGCGCCAGCAGCCCGGAAGGTTGGGGGGATGAAAAACTGTTTTTT. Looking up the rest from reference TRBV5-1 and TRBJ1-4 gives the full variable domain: KAGVTQTPRYLIKTRGQQVTLSCSPISGHRSVSWYQQTPGQGLQFLFEYFSETQRNKGNFPGRFSGRQFSNSRSEMNVSTLELGDSALYLCASSPEGWGDEKLFFGSGTQLSVL.

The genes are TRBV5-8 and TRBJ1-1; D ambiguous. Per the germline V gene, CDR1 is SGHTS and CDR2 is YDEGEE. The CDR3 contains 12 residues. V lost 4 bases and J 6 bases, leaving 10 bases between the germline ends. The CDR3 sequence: CASSPYQAEAFF. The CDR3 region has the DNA TGTGCCAGCAGCCCGTACCAGGCTGAAGCTTTCTTT.

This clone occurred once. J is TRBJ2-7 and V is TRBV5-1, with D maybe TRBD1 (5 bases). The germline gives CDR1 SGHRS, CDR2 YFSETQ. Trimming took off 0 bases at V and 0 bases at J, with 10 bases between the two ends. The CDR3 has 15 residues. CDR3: CASSLGQIYSYEQYF. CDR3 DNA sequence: TGCGCCAGCAGCTTGGGACAGATTTACTCCTACGAGCAGTACTTC.

CDR3 loop: CASSFLGRATEAFF. CDR3 nucleotide sequence: TGTGCCAGCAGTTTTTTGGGGAGGGCCACTGAAGCTTTCTTT. The V call is TRBV28, the J call TRBJ1-1; D gene unclear. Germline CDR1 is MDHEN and CDR2 is SYDVKM. V dropped 3 bases and J dropped 4 bases, with 12 bases sitting between them. The CDR3 is 14 residues long.